This T cell receptor (beta chain) was captured by sequencing in a study of OX40 agonist ivuxolimab in advanced cancers. Study at large: Earlier anti-PD-1, anti-PD-L1 or anti-CTLA-4 therapy was permitted; 40% had received some.

The CDR3 runs to 15 residues. V shed 2 bases and J 3 bases; nucleotides not matched to a gene: 3. Germline CDR1 and CDR2: SGHDN and FVKESK. With regard to this clone: Antigen specificity is unknown.

Study-level results: In the 0.1 to 3.0 mg/kg range, CD4+ and CD8+ blood T cells had expanded clonally by week 6.

Some clones are missing from TCRdb's copy, which holds only in-frame ones; the method was immunoSEQ multiplex PCR. The sample carries tens of thousands of clones, nearly 90% recorded once. V is TRBV14 and J is TRBJ1-1, with TRBD1 matching 10 bases. The starting material was CD4+ or CD8+ T cells sorted from blood, obtained in a trial of the OX40 agonist ivuxolimab. The clonotype was recovered from an adult with an advanced solid tumor such as melanoma, head and neck, liver or kidney cancer. The CDR3, as DNA: TGTGCCAGCAGCCAAATAGGGACAGGGGACACTGAAGCTTTCTTT. Translated, it gives CASSQIGTGDTEAFF.